Shown below are 12 T cell receptor beta chains from a single sample sequenced in a study of human T cells and chemical hapten exposure. Time point denoted: pre-sensitization, week 0. Indicated treatment: therapeutic diphenylcyclopropenone sensitization with weekly scalp DPC. TCRdb analysed the RACE reads with MiXCR anew, one entry per CDR3 protein. The sample shows approximately 60,000 distinct CDR3 sequences, roughly a tenth of them seen only once. The source material was whole blood, sampled in connection with sensitization to the hapten diphenylcyclopropenone (DPC). These receptors all stem from a man aged 40-55 years with alopecia areata. Some clones in this sample may be carry-over from other donors' samples.

The rearrangement uses TRBV7-9 and TRBJ2-2; D is undetermined. The germline gives CDR1 SEHNR, CDR2 FQNEAQ (reference sequence). The CDR3 has 15 amino acids. Deletions cut 4 bases from V and 0 bases from J, with 9 bases between. The CDR3 DNA reads TGTGCCAGCAGCTCGACAAACGCGAACACCGGGGAGCTGTTTTTT. Translated: CASSSTNANTGELFF.

This clonotype came up a few times. This sequence joins TRBV19 and TRBJ2-1; D may be TRBD1 (6 bases). The CDR3 contains 18 residues. V was pared by 4 bases and J by 0 bases, with 19 bases between. Germline V gives CDR1 LNHDA, CDR2 SQIVND (reference sequence). CDR3 amino acids: CASSKDTGSKSSYNEQFF. The CDR3 bases are TGTGCCAGTAGTAAAGACACAGGGAGTAAGAGCTCCTACAATGAGCAGTTCTTC. Full variable domain (rest looked up from reference TRBV19 and TRBJ2-1): DGGITQSPKYLFRKEGQNVTLSCEQNLNHDAMYWYRQDPGQGLRLIYYSQIVNDFQKGDIAEGYSVSREKKESFPLTVTSAQKNPTAFYLCASSKDTGSKSSYNEQFFGPGTRLTVL.

This clonotype occurred a few times. The V call is TRBV9, the J call TRBJ2-3; 10 positions match TRBD2. Germline assignment: CDR1 SGDLS and CDR2 YYNGEE. CDR3 size: 16 residues. V lost 3 bases to trimming and J lost 3 bases; unmatched junction nucleotides: 7. In DNA, the CDR3 is TGTGCCAGCAGCGAAATAGCGGGAGGACTGACAGATACGCAGTATTTT. This sequence encodes CASSEIAGGLTDTQYF.

This clonotype has at least ten counts. The V call is TRBV5-1, the J call TRBJ2-1, with unresolved D. The CDR3 extends over 15 amino acids. Germline V gene lookup returns CDR1 SGHRS and CDR2 YFSETQ. Deletions cut 4 bases from V and 6 bases from J, with 17 bases between. CDR3 sequence reads: CASSLFTLPGNEQFF. Here the CDR3 DNA reads TGCGCCAGCAGCCTTTTTACATTGCCGGGCAATGAGCAGTTCTTC.

This clonotype occurred many times. The CDR3 loop reads CASSYSLARDEQFF. The CDR3 region has the DNA TGTGCCAGCAGTTACTCGCTAGCTAGGGATGAGCAGTTCTTC. V and J are TRBV6-5 and TRBJ2-1; tentative D call: TRBD2 (5 bases). This CDR3 is 14 amino acids long. In germline, CDR1 is MNHEY, CDR2 SVGAGI. Deletions cut 0 bases from V and 8 bases from J, with 11 bases between.

This clonotype was recorded many times. The V and J genes are TRBV18 and TRBJ1-6, with no clear D. V was trimmed by 3 bases and J by 10 bases, leaving 7 bases between them. Germline V gives CDR1 KGHSH, CDR2 LQKENI. CDR3 size: 12 residues. The CDR3 coding sequence is TGTGCCAGCTCACCCTCAGAATCACCCCTCCACTTT. This sequence encodes CASSPSESPLHF.

This clonotype occurred many times. The rearrangement joins TRBV2 to TRBJ2-5, with D uncertain. CDR3 length: 15 amino acids. V was trimmed by 0 bases and J by 5 bases, leaving 13 bases between them. Germline V gene lookup returns CDR1 SNHLY and CDR2 FYNNEI. CDR3 protein: CASSEAVWNSETQYF. For the CDR3, the DNA is TGTGCCAGCAGTGAAGCGGTCTGGAACTCGGAGACCCAGTACTTC.

This clonotype was counted ten times or more. The J gene is TRBJ2-3, the V gene TRBV4-1; 8 nucleotides match TRBD2. CDR3 length: 17 residues. Unmatched junction bases numbered 7, after V lost 1 base and J lost 1 base. CDR1 is MGHRA, CDR2 YSYEKL, per germline. The CDR3 nucleotides read TGCGCCAGCAGCCAAGGACTAGCGAGCTGGGGCACAGATACGCAGTATTTT. It yields the protein CASSQGLASWGTDTQYF.

This clonotype was seen more than once but under ten times. The chain employs TRBV30 and TRBJ2-2; D assignment may be TRBD1 or TRBD2 (5 bases each). V lost 3 bases to trimming and J lost 3 bases, with 5 bases between them. CDR3 length: 12 residues. Looked up from germline, CDR1 is GTSNPN and CDR2 is SVGIG (reference sequence). The CDR3 region is CAWRGDTGELFF. CDR3 sequence (DNA): TGTGCCTGGAGGGGGGACACCGGGGAGCTGTTTTTT.

This clonotype showed up many times. The genes are TRBV20-1 and TRBJ2-1, with D uncertain. V was clipped by 8 bases and J by 8 bases, with 19 bases between them. This CDR3 spans 13 amino acids. Germline values: CDR1 DFQATT, CDR2 SNEGSKA (reference sequence). The chain's CDR3 is CSPLAVGIDEQFF. CDR3 DNA: TGCAGTCCTCTGGCGGTAGGAATCGATGAGCAGTTCTTC.

This chain links TRBV5-5 with TRBJ2-3; weak D call: TRBD1 (6 bases). V lost 3 bases and J 3 bases, leaving 11 bases between the germline ends. The CDR3 runs 14 residues. CDR1 and CDR2 from the germline V gene are SGHKS and YYEKEE (reference sequence). The CDR3 is CASSSGQGTDTQYF. CDR3 sequence (DNA): TGTGCCAGCAGCTCCGGTCAGGGGACAGATACGCAGTATTTT.

This clonotype came up once. The rearrangement uses TRBV28 and TRBJ1-4; no reliable D call. V was shortened by 5 bases and J by 3 bases, with 4 bases between the two germline ends. CDR1 and CDR2 from the germline V gene are MDHEN and SYDVKM. This CDR3 has 12 amino acids. CDR3 region: CASSPPNEKLFF. CDR3 DNA: TGTGCCAGCAGTCCCCCTAATGAAAAACTGTTTTTT.